This TCR beta chain was captured in a study of cytomegalovirus exposure and HLA in healthy donors. Regarding this clone: The antigen is undetermined.

The study ran its PCR with 60 Vbeta and 13 Jbeta primers. Here immunoSEQ multiplex PCR was the method, and the copy in TCRdb shows in-frame clones only, minus some. The sample has 170,000 or so clones, around 79% seen once. In nominal health when sampled, donors likely had unrecorded immune exposures nonetheless. General study results and limits: TCR beta chains numbering under 200 were designated cytomegalovirus-associated. The productive fraction for most TCR beta V segments was about 87% or about 30% in an earlier analysis.

Sequencing was performed on PBMCs. The sequence came from a woman in her thirties or forties in good health and CMV-seronegative.

The CDR3 here is CASSERLATPSNTGELFF. The CDR3 coding sequence is TGTGCCAGCAGTGAGAGACTAGCTACCCCTTCAAACACCGGGGAGCTGTTTTTT. This sequence joins TRBV25-1 and TRBJ2-2; TRBD2 agrees at 7 bases. CDR3 size: 18 residues. V was clipped by 3 bases and J by 2 bases; unmatched bases: 12. CDR1 MGHDK and CDR2 SYGVNS come from the germline V gene.